These T cell receptor beta chains were read from a single sample in a study of T-cell memory formation after mild COVID-19. MiXCR, applied by TCRdb to the 5' RACE reads, yields one record per CDR3 protein. Of 300,000 to 350,000 distinct CDR3 sequences listed, around 19% are singletons. The sequencing input was PBMCs or a T cell subset sorted from them (not recorded which). The receptors come from a man aged 18 to 29 who had mild COVID-19 (a few samples of this study predate the infection). Cell type and time point are not known. Each CDR3 is given with its conserved first and last residue. D genes are given only for firm matches. A row's size may be missing; if present it is once, few, many or a size class.

D gene: .
J gene: TRBJ2-1
V gene: TRBV20-1
clone size: once
CDR3 DNA: TGCAGTGCTATCCGGGCGGGGGAGCAGTTCTTC
CDR3 protein: CSAIRAGEQFF

D gene: .
J gene: TRBJ2-2
V gene: TRBV4-3
clone size: few
CDR3 DNA: TGCGCCAGCAGCCAAGGGGCAGGGTCGGACACCGGGGAGCTGTTTTTT
CDR3 protein: CASSQGAGSDTGELFF

D gene: .
J gene: TRBJ2-3
V gene: TRBV9
clone size: few
CDR3 DNA: TGTGCCAGCAGCGTACGGGGGCGTGGAGATACGCAGTATTTT
CDR3 protein: CASSVRGRGDTQYF

D gene: .
J gene: TRBJ2-7
V gene: TRBV11-2
clone size: .
CDR3 DNA: TGTGCCAGCAGCTTACTATTCAGGGAGGACTACGAGCAGTACTTC
CDR3 protein: CASSLLFREDYEQYF

D gene: TRBD2
J gene: TRBJ2-5
V gene: TRBV7-3
clone size: .
CDR3 DNA: TGTGCCAGCAGCTTAACACCTAGCGGGGCTGAGACCCAGTACTTC
CDR3 protein: CASSLTPSGAETQYF

D gene: .
J gene: TRBJ1-1
V gene: TRBV4-2
clone size: few
CDR3 DNA: TGTGCCAGCAGCCAAATGGGGTACGGGCACACTGAAGCTTTCTTT
CDR3 protein: CASSQMGYGHTEAFF

D gene: .
J gene: TRBJ1-2
V gene: TRBV4-1
clone size: .
CDR3 DNA: TGCGCCAGCAGCCGCCATGTGGGGTTTGGCTACACCTTC
CDR3 protein: CASSRHVGFGYTF

D gene: TRBD2
J gene: TRBJ2-5
V gene: TRBV20-1
clone size: few
CDR3 DNA: TGCAGTGCCGGGACTAGCGGAGAGACCCAGTACTTC
CDR3 protein: CSAGTSGETQYF

D gene: .
J gene: TRBJ2-7
V gene: TRBV5-1
clone size: .
CDR3 DNA: TGCGCCAGCAGCTCGGCCGGGACATTGGTCTACGAGCAGTACTTC
CDR3 protein: CASSSAGTLVYEQYF

D gene: .
J gene: TRBJ2-7
V gene: TRBV4-1
clone size: few
CDR3 DNA: TGCGCCAGCAGCCGGGGCAGTACCCCATACGAGCAGTACTTC
CDR3 protein: CASSRGSTPYEQYF

D gene: TRBD2
J gene: TRBJ2-7
V gene: TRBV11-3
clone size: once
CDR3 DNA: TGTGCCAGCAGCTTAGACGGGGGGAGAAACGAGCAGTACTTC
CDR3 protein: CASSLDGGRNEQYF

D gene: TRBD1
J gene: TRBJ1-5
V gene: TRBV5-5
clone size: .
CDR3 DNA: TGTGCCAGCAGGGAGGGGGCATCCCTCATTCCGCAGCCCCAGCATTTT
CDR3 protein: CASREGASLIPQPQHF

D gene: .
J gene: TRBJ2-3
V gene: TRBV25-1
clone size: .
CDR3 DNA: TGTGCCAGCAGCCTCTTCGGGTATCCGCAGTATTTT
CDR3 protein: CASSLFGYPQYF

D gene: .
J gene: TRBJ2-1
V gene: TRBV4-3
clone size: .
CDR3 DNA: TGCGCCAGCAGCCAAGAGGGGGGTTTGAGAGAGCAGTTCTTC
CDR3 protein: CASSQEGGLREQFF

D gene: .
J gene: TRBJ1-1
V gene: TRBV12-3/TRBV12-4
clone size: .
CDR3 DNA: TGTGCCAGCACCGAGGCCACAGGGCTAAGCACTGAAGCTTTCTTT
CDR3 protein: CASTEATGLSTEAFF

D gene: .
J gene: TRBJ1-5
V gene: TRBV5-6
clone size: few
CDR3 DNA: TGTGCCAGCAGCCGGGGGAGGGATTCACAGCCCCAGCATTTT
CDR3 protein: CASSRGRDSQPQHF

D gene: TRBD2
J gene: TRBJ2-5
V gene: TRBV29-1
clone size: .
CDR3 DNA: TGCAGCGTTGCGACTAGCGGGGGCCTGAGAGAGACCCAGTACTTC
CDR3 protein: CSVATSGGLRETQYF

D gene: TRBD1
J gene: TRBJ2-2
V gene: TRBV24-1
clone size: .
CDR3 DNA: TGTGCCACCAGGGGACAGGGGACCAGGGAGCTGTTTTTT
CDR3 protein: CATRGQGTRELFF

D gene: TRBD1
J gene: TRBJ1-4
V gene: TRBV12-3/TRBV12-4
clone size: many
CDR3 DNA: TGTGCCAGCAAACAGGGGTGGGGAAAACTGTTTTTT
CDR3 protein: CASKQGWGKLFF

D gene: TRBD1
J gene: TRBJ2-5
V gene: TRBV2
clone size: many
CDR3 DNA: TGTGCCAGCAGTGAGCTTACCAGGGGGCTGCCCCAGTACTTC
CDR3 protein: CASSELTRGLPQYF